This T cell receptor (beta chain) came from a study of beta chain features in type 1 diabetes. Study-level findings and limits: Type 1 diabetes patients had moderately but significantly shorter TCRB CDR3s in all four CD4+ subsets.

The entirety of the isolated RNA underwent reverse transcription, so expressed TCRB transcripts were sequenced. Assay: immunoSEQ multiplex PCR; the TCRdb copy retains only in-frame clones and omits some. The table records 160,000 or so clones, roughly 9% of them present only once. The junction had 9 bases not matched to a gene; V was cut back by 3 bases and J by 5 bases. The CDR3 consists of 16 residues. The germline CDR1 and CDR2 sequences are LNHDA and SQIVND (reference sequence). CD4+ naive, central memory, regulatory and stem cell-like memory cells were sorted via CD45RO/CCR7/CD25/CD127/CD95/CD27. All of the sorted populations showed purity greater than 95%. Of note for this clone: Antigen specificity is unknown.

Sample: central memory CD4+ T cells from blood. The clonotype comes from a woman under 40 with type 1 diabetes. The gene calls are TRBV19 and TRBJ2-1; TRBD2 aligns across 8 bases. The CDR3 sequence: CASSIWSGRVNNEQFF. The CDR3 DNA is TGTGCCAGTAGTATTTGGAGCGGGAGAGTCAACAATGAGCAGTTCTTC.